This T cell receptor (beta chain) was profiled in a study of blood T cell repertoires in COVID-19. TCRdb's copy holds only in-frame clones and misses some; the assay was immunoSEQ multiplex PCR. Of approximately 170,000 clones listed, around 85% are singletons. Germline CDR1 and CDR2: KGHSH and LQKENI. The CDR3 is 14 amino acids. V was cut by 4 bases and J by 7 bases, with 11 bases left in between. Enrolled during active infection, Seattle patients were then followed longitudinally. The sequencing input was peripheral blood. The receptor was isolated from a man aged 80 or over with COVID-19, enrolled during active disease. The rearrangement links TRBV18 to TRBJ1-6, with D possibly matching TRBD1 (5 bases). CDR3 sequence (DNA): TGTGCCAGCTCACGGCAGGGCCCCAATTCACCCCTCCACTTT. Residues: CASSRQGPNSPLHF.